A single sample is the source of the 6 T cell receptor beta chains below, sequenced in a study of blood T cells in healthy people across ages. For the second PCR, which ran for roughly 6 to 12 cycles, a sample-barcoded 5' primer and a J-beta primer mix were used. A single record per CDR3 protein comes from TCRdb applying MiXCR to the 5' RACE reads. Among 1.5 million to 1.9 million distinct CDR3 sequences, 35% to 45% were seen once, and the ten largest hold under 5%. Sequencing was done on a sample of blood. The receptors stem from a woman aged 18-29 years in good health.

The rearrangement links TRBV12-5 to TRBJ1-4, with D hard to call. The CDR3 totals 14 residues. V gave up 3 bases and J gave up 0 bases, with 5 bases separating them. The germline V gene encodes CDR1 LGHNT and CDR2 FRNRAP. The CDR3 DNA reads as TGTGCTAGTGGTTTAGGGACAACTAATGAAAAACTGTTTTTT. Its protein product is CASGLGTTNEKLFF.

The rearrangement links TRBV20-1 to TRBJ2-1; 12 positions match TRBD2. CDR3 length equals 17 residues. The germline V gene has CDR1 DFQATT and CDR2 SNEGSKA (reference sequence). The junction had 7 bases not matched to a gene; V was cut back by 4 bases and J by 0 bases. Here the CDR3 DNA reads TGCAGTGCTACCAGACTAGCGGGAGATCCCTCCTACAATGAGCAGTTCTTC. Its protein is CSATRLAGDPSYNEQFF.

V usage is TRBV7-9 and J usage is TRBJ2-5; no clear D gene. The CDR3 loop spans 15 amino acids. CDR1 is SEHNR and CDR2 is FQNEAQ in the germline V gene (reference sequence). V gave up 6 bases and J gave up 4 bases, with 18 bases separating them. DNA of the CDR3: TGTGCCAGCAGTCCCCGAGTGGCTTACCCAGAGACCCAGTACTTC. Its translation is CASSPRVAYPETQYF. Supplemented by reference TRBV7-9 and TRBJ2-5, the full variable domain reads DTGVSQNPRHKITKRGQNVTFRCDPISEHNRLYWYRQTLGQGPEFLTYFQNEAQLEKSRLLSDRFSAERPKGSFSTLEIQRTEQGDSAMYLCASSPRVAYPETQYFGPGTRLLVL.

This chain joins TRBV11-2 and TRBJ2-7; TRBD1 matches at 7 bases. Germline lookup yields CDR1 SGHAT and CDR2 FQNNGV. CDR3 length: 14 amino acids. J gave up 3 bases and V 1 base, and 3 bases lay outside the gene matches. The CDR3 reads CASSLAGQFYEQYF. The CDR3 nucleotides read TGTGCCAGCAGCTTAGCGGGACAGTTCTACGAGCAGTACTTC.

Ten or more counts support this clonotype. This chain links TRBV6-6 with TRBJ2-1; D tentatively reads TRBD1 or TRBD2 (5 bases each). The germline V gene has CDR1 MNHNY and CDR2 SVGAGI (reference sequence). The CDR3 sequence is 13 residues long. V was pared by 1 base and J by 6 bases, with 7 bases between. CDR3 bases: TGTGCCAGCAGTTACTTTGGGGGCAATGAGCAGTTCTTC. Protein: CASSYFGGNEQFF.

V and J are TRBV6-6 and TRBJ2-1; 10 positions match TRBD2. The J call may be in error: the DNA end matches TRBJ2-7 better. CDR1 is MNHNY, CDR2 SVGAGI, per germline (reference sequence). This CDR3 contains 15 residues. The CDR3 DNA is TGTGCCAGCAGTCTGTTAGCTAGCGGGAGAAATGAGCAGTACTTC. Translation gives CASSLLASGRNEQYF.